The clone carrying this TCR beta chain came up a few times. V was trimmed by 5 bases and J by 5 bases, leaving 3 bases between them. Germline CDR1 is SGHAT and CDR2 is FQNNGV. This CDR3 is 11 amino acids long. This sample was included in a study of blood T cell repertoires in COVID-19. Study-level information: The origin of the acute and convalescent COVID-19 samples was the United States, Italy and Spain. Sample material is recorded as cDNA or gDNA derived from T cells, B-cell-depleted T cells, or PBMCs.

In the study's own analysis: Amplification from reference gene primers served as the basis for estimated nucleated cell counts. Sequenced by immunoSEQ multiplex PCR; TCRdb stores in-frame clones only, minus some. The V and J calls and clone size were taken over from that table, and D and trimming were inferred from the DNA. The table lists under 250,000 clones, less than 85% of them singletons, with less than 7% in the top ten. The chain uses TRBV11-2 and TRBJ1-4; D not resolved. The sample comprised peripheral blood. The sequence derives from a woman in her 70s with acute or convalescent COVID-19. Written as DNA, the CDR3 is TGTGCCAGCAGCCTGAATGAAAAACTGTTTTTT. Amino acid sequence: CASSLNEKLFF.